The sample holds a few counts of the clone carrying this T cell receptor (beta chain). Its target is not known. The sample holds other DNA sequences that translate to the same CDR3. Sequencing was performed with immunoSEQ multiplex PCR; in TCRdb, only in-frame clones are kept and a portion is missing. The sample carries some 35,000 clones, about 89% recorded once. This record belongs to a study of regulatory dendritic cells for organ transplantation. Study-wide points: Regulatory dendritic cells appeared to expand memory CD8+ clones less than mature ones.

The CDR3 consists of 12 residues. V lost 1 base, J lost 6 bases, and 4 bases lay in between. From germline, CDR1 is SEHNR and CDR2 FQNEAQ (reference sequence). The chain recombines TRBV7-9 with TRBJ1-5; D is uncertain. The clonotype was recovered from a human donor in good health. What was sequenced was naive CD8+ T cells from blood. Subset: CD45RA+ naive T cells. CDR3 region: CASSLGGQPQHF. The CDR3 DNA reads as TGTGCCAGCAGCTTAGGGGGTCAGCCCCAGCATTTT.